This T cell receptor beta chain was captured by sequencing in a study of shared clonotypes between healthy human individuals. Study information: Two women and a few men aged 18 to 49 served as donors.

The replicate PCRs on unsorted PBMC were given 300 ng DNA, which is around 31,000 T cell genomes. The authors sequenced unsorted PBMC DNA on ten immunoSEQ deep assay plates. TCRdb keeps only in-frame clones here, not all; method: immunoSEQ multiplex PCR. The sample consists of about 490,000 clones, 76% of them appearing once. None of the donors, who were healthy HIV-negative adults, had recently had acute infections or vaccinations. A remark on this clone: Compared with germline, one end of the junction differs, possibly owing to a read error. Other DNA sequences from this sample encode an identical CDR3 as well.

Germline V gene sequence: CDR1 SGHTA, CDR2 FQGNSA. This CDR3 comprises 14 residues. Sequencing input: PBMCs. The rearrangement joins TRBV7-2 to TRBJ2-7; TRBD2 agrees at 9 bases. The sequence derives from a woman in her forties in good health. Some clones in this sample may be carry-over from other donors' samples. CDR3 coding DNA: TGCGCCAGCAGCTTGAGAGCGGGAGGATGGGAGCAGTACTTC. Translated: CASSLRAGGWEQYF.